This T cell receptor beta chain was profiled in a study of cytomegalovirus exposure and HLA in healthy donors. General observations from the study: First-cohort TCR clusters tended to co-occur in the 95 to 150 validation repertoires, a later analysis found. Reported results showed that the classifier diagnosed cytomegalovirus status with high specificity and sensitivity. Cytomegalovirus association was assigned to about 150 TCR beta chains.

About this clone: Its specificity is unknown.

Sequencing was performed with immunoSEQ multiplex PCR; in TCRdb, only in-frame clones are kept and a portion is missing. The sample has roughly 330,000 clones, 75% to 90% seen once; the top ten hold roughly 1.1%. The sequenced sample consisted of PBMCs. The TCR comes from a woman between 25 and 40 years old in good health and CMV-seropositive.

CDR3 amino acids: CASSSSLTGELFF. The CDR3 DNA reads TGTGCCAGCAGCTCAAGTTTAACCGGGGAGCTGTTTTTT. V is TRBV13 and J is TRBJ2-2; D is ambiguous. Per the germline V gene, CDR1 is PRHDT and CDR2 is FYEKMQ (reference sequence). There are 13 residues in the CDR3. Trimming removed 4 bases from V and 5 bases from J, with 8 bases in between. Complete variable domain (other parts from reference TRBV13 and TRBJ2-2): AAGVIQSPRHLIKEKRETATLKCYPIPRHDTVYWYQQGPGQDPQFLISFYEKMQSDKGSIPDRFSAQQFSDYHSELNMSSLELGDSALYFCASSSSLTGELFFGEGSRLTVL.